The entry below describes one TCR beta chain. The data stem from a study of cytomegalovirus exposure and HLA in healthy donors. Across the whole study: Unique TCR beta sequences numbering approximately 120 million came from around 180 million T cells in an earlier analysis. In an early release, HLA-typed donors contributed 77 million or so unique TCR sequences.

60 Vbeta and 13 Jbeta primers were used in PCR. Assay used: immunoSEQ multiplex PCR; TCRdb lists only in-frame clones, some missing. The data show approximately 210,000 clones, about 76% seen once. Germline V CDR1 and CDR2: SGHTA, FQGNSA. V lost 4 bases to trimming and J lost 0 bases, with 12 bases between them. The CDR3 contains 15 residues. The TCR originated in a woman aged 50 to 60 in good health and CMV-seronegative. This chain joins TRBV7-2 and TRBJ1-1; a weak D match, TRBD1 (6 bases). Sequenced input: PBMCs. Written as DNA, the CDR3 is TGTGCCAGCAGCTCCCCGACAGGAATGAACACTGAAGCTTTCTTT. As protein: CASSSPTGMNTEAFF.